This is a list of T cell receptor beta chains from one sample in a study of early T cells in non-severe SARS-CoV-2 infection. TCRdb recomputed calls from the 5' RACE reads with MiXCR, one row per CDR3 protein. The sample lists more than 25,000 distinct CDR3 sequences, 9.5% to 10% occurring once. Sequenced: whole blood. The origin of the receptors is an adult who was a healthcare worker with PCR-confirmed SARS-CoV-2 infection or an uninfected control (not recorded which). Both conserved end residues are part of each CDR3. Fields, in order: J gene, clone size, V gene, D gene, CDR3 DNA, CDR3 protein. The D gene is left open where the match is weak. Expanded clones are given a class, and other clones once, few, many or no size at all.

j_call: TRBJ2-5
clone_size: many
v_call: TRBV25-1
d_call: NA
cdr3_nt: TGTGCCAGCAGTGACCCGGAGCCACAAGAGACCCAGTACTTC
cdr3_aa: CASSDPEPQETQYF

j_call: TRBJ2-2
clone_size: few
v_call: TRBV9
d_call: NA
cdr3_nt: TGTGCCAGCAGCGCCCGCCCGCAGTCCGGGGAGCTGTTTTTT
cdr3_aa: CASSARPQSGELFF

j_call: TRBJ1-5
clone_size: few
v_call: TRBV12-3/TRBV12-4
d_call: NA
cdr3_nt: TGTGCCAGCAGTTTCAGTCAGCCCCAGCATTTT
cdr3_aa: CASSFSQPQHF

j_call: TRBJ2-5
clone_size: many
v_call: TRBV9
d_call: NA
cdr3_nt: TGTGCCAGCAGCATAAGTAGGGGGGAGACCCAGTACTTC
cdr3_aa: CASSISRGETQYF

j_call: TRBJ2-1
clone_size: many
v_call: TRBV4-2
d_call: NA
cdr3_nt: TGTGCCAGCAGCCAGGCGGGACCGAGGAATGAGCAGTTCTTC
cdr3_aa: CASSQAGPRNEQFF

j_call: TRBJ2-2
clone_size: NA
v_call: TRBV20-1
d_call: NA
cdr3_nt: TGCAGTGCTAGAGATCTAGGCGCCCCGGAGCTGTTTTTT
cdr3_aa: CSARDLGAPELFF

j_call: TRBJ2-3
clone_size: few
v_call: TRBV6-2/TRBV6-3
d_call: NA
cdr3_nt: TGTGCCAGTTCGCCGGGAAGCACAGATACGCAGTATTTT
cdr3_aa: CASSPGSTDTQYF

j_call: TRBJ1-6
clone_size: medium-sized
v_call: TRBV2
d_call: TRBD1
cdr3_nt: TGTGCCAGCACCCCGACAGGGTCCTATAATTCACCCCTCCACTTT
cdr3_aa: CASTPTGSYNSPLHF

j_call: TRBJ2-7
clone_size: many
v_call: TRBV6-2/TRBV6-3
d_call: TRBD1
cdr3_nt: TGTGCCAGCAGTCCCGGGACAGGGTACCCCTACGAGCAGTACTTC
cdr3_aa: CASSPGTGYPYEQYF

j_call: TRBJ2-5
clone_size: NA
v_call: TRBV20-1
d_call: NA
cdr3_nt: TGCAGTGCTAGCCCACAGGCTCCTACGGGGGAGACCCAGTACTTC
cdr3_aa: CSASPQAPTGETQYF

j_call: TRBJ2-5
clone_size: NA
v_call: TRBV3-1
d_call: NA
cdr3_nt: TGTGCCAGCAGCCAAGACATCTTTCAGACCCAGTACTTC
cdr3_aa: CASSQDIFQTQYF

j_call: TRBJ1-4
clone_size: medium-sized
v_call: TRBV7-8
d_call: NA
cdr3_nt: TGTGCCAGCAGGAGGGGGGCAGGGCTTAATGAAAAACTGTTTTTT
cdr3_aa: CASRRGAGLNEKLFF

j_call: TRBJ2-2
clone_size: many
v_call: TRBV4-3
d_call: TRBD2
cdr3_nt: TGCGCCAGCACGTGGACTAGTCACACCGGGGAGCTGTTTTTT
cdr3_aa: CASTWTSHTGELFF

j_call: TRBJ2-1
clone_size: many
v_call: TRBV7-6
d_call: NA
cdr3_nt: TGTGCCAGCAGCTTAGAGGCGGGCTGGAGCTCCTACAATGAGCAGTTCTTC
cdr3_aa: CASSLEAGWSSYNEQFF

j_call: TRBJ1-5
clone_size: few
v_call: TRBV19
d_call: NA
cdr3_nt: TGTGCCAGTAGTATAGGCGGGACGCGCCGGTCCCAGCATTTT
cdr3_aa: CASSIGGTRRSQHF

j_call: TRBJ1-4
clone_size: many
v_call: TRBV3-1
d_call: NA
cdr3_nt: TGTGCCAGCAGGCCCGCGTCGGCTAATGAAAAACTGTTTTTT
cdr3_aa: CASRPASANEKLFF

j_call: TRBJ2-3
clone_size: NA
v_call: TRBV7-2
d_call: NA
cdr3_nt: TGTGCCAGCAGTCGGGAATTCACAGATACGCAGTATTTT
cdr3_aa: CASSREFTDTQYF

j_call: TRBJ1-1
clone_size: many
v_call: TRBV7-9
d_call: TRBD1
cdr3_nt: TGTGCCAGCAGCTTAGACCGGACAGGAAAAACTGAAGCTTTCTTT
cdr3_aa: CASSLDRTGKTEAFF

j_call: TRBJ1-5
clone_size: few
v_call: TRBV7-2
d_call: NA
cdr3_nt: TGTGCCAGCAGCTTAGACAGTTCGGAGTGGCCCCAGCATTTT
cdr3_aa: CASSLDSSEWPQHF

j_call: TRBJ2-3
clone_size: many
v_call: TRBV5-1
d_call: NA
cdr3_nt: TGCGCCAGCAGCTTGGCCGGCGGTGTTAGTGACACAGATACGCAGTATTTT
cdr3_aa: CASSLAGGVSDTDTQYF

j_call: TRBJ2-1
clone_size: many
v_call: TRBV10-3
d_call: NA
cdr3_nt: TGTGCCATCACTCGGTCCATGGGGGGCTCCGAGGAGCAGTTCTTC
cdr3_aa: CAITRSMGGSEEQFF

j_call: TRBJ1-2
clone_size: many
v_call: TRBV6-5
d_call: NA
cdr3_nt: TGTGCCAGCAGAGCGCCCTTATCGCTTATCGGAAACTATGGCTACACCTTC
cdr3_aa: CASRAPLSLIGNYGYTF

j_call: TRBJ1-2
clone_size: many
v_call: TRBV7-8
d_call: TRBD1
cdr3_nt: TGTGCCAGCAGCTTAGTCGCAGGGGGCCCCTATGGCTACACCTTC
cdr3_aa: CASSLVAGGPYGYTF

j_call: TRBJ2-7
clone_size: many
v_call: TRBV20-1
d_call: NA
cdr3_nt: TGCAGTGCCCAGGGCGGTAGGGGGCAGTACTTC
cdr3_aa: CSAQGGRGQYF

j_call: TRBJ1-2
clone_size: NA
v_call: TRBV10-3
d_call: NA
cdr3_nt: TGTGCCATCAGTGACCTAGAGGTAGTTAATAACTATGGCTACACCTTC
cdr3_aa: CAISDLEVVNNYGYTF

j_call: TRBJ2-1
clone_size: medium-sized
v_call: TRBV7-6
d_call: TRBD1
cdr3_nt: TGTGCCAGCAGCTTAGTCGACAGGGAGACCTACAATGAGCAGTTCTTC
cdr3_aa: CASSLVDRETYNEQFF

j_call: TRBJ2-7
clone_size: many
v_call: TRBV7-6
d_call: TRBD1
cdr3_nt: TGTGCCAGCAGCTTGACAGGGGATTCCTACGAGCAGTACTTC
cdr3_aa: CASSLTGDSYEQYF

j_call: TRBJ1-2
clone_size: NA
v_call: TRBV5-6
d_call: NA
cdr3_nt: TGTGCCAGCAGCACTACCCACAGGGCTAACTATGGCTACACCTTC
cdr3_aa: CASSTTHRANYGYTF

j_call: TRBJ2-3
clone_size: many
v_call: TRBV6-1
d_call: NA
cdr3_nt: TGTGCCAGCAAGCGGGGCGGGGGCACGACAGATACGCAGTATTTT
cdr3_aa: CASKRGGGTTDTQYF

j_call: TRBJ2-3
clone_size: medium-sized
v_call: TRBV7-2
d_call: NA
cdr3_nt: TGTGCCAGCAGCTTAAAGACCGGGCGAGATACGCAGTATTTT
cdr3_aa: CASSLKTGRDTQYF

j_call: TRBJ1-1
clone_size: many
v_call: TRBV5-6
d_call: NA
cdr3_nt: TGTGCCAGGGAAGCAACATTGGGGCGCATCAGGGACACTGAAGCTTTCTTT
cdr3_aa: CAREATLGRIRDTEAFF

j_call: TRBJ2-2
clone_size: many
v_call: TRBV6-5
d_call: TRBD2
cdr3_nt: TGTGCCAGCCGGACTAGCGGGGCCACCGGGGAGCTGTTTTTT
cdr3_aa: CASRTSGATGELFF

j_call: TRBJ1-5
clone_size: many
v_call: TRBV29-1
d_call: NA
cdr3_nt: TGCAGCGTTGTTACAGGATCGCGCAATCAGCCCCAGCATTTT
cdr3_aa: CSVVTGSRNQPQHF

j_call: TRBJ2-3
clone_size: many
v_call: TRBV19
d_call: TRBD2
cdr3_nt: TGTGCCAGTAGTCAAGTATACCCCTACGGGGGGACCAAAGATACGCAGTATTTT
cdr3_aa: CASSQVYPYGGTKDTQYF

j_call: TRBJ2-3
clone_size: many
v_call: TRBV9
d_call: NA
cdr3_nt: TGTGCCAGCACCCGCGGGGGCGCTTTGGGAGATACGCAGTATTTT
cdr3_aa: CASTRGGALGDTQYF

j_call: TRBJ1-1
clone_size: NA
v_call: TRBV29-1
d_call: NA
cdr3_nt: TGCAGTGTGGGGTTTTATGACACTGAAGCTTTCTTT
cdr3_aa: CSVGFYDTEAFF

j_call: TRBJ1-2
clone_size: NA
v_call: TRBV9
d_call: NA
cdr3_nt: TGTGCCAGCACCGGGGCTCAGAGTGGCTACACCTTC
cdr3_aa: CASTGAQSGYTF

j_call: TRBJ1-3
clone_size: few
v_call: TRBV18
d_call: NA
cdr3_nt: TGTGCCAGCTCACCCACCGGGGATAGCTCTGGAAACACCATATATTTT
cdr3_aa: CASSPTGDSSGNTIYF

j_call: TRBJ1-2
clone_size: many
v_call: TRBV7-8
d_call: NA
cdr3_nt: TGTGCCAGCAGCCCAGAGAGGAAAGACTATGGCTACACCTTC
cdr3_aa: CASSPERKDYGYTF

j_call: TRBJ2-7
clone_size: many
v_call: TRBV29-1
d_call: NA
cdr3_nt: TGCAGCGTTGAAGATACGGGGAGGGACATCTCCTACGAGCAGTACTTC
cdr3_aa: CSVEDTGRDISYEQYF

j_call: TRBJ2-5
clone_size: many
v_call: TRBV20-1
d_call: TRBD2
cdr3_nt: TGCAGTGCTACTCGGACTAGCGGGGGGAGAATAGAGACCCAGTACTTC
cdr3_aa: CSATRTSGGRIETQYF

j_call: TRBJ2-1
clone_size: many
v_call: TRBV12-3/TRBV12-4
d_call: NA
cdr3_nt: TGTGCCAGCAGTTTAAGGCCCGACAATGAGCAGTTCTTC
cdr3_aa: CASSLRPDNEQFF

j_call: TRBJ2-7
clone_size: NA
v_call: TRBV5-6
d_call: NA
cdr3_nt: TGTGCCAGCAGCTACCGGCTTAGGGAGCAGTACTTC
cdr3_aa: CASSYRLREQYF

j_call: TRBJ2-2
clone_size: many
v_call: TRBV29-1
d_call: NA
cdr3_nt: TGCAGCGTAGGCGAAGGCACCGGGGAGCTGTTTTTT
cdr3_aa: CSVGEGTGELFF

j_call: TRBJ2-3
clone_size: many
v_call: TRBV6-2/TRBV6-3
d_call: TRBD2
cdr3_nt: TGTGCCAGCAGACCGGGACTACTCACAGATACGCAGTATTTT
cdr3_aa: CASRPGLLTDTQYF

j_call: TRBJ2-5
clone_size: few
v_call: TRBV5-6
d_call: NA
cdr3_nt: TGTGCCAGCAGCTTGCCCGGGGGCCAAGAGACCCAGTACTTC
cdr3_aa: CASSLPGGQETQYF

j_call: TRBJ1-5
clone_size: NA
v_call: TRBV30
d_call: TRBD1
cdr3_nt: TGTGCCTGGGGACAGGGAAGCAATCAGCCCCAGCATTTT
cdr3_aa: CAWGQGSNQPQHF

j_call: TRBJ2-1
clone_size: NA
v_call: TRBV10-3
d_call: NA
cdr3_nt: TGTGCCTCGACTCCGGGGTTCAATGAGCAGTTCTTC
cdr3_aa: CASTPGFNEQFF

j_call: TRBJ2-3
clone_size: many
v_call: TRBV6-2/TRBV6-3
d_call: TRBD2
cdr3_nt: TGTGCCAGCCTCAAGGGGAGGGCCCCCCCTTCGGGGCAGTATTTT
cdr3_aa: CASLKGRAPPSGQYF

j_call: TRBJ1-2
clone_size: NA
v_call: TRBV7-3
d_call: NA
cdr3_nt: TGTGCCAGCAGCCCCGATACAGTCTCCGGGGGCTACACCTTC
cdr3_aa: CASSPDTVSGGYTF

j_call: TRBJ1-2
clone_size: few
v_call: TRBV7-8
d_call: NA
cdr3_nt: TGTGCCAGCAGCTCAATTGGCCGGGACGCGGATGGCTACACCTTC
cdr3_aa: CASSSIGRDADGYTF

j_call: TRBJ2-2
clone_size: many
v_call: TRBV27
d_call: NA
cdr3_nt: TGTGCCAGCAGTTTTTGGAGTCAGAACACCGGGGAGCTGTTTTTT
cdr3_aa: CASSFWSQNTGELFF

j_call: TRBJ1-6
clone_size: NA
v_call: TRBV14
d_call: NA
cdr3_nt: TGTGCCAGCAGCCAACAGCCCGATTCACCCCTCCACTTT
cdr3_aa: CASSQQPDSPLHF